The 6 T cell receptor beta chains below were found in one sample sequenced in a study of blood T cell repertoires in COVID-19. The assay was immunoSEQ multiplex PCR, and TCRdb's table has in-frame clones only and misses some. The sample consists of approximately 480,000 clones, 89% of them appearing once. The specimen was peripheral blood. The receptor source for this set is a man younger than 35 with COVID-19, enrolled during active disease.

CDR3 in amino acids: CASSVRGASTEAFF. CDR3 nucleotides: TGTGCCAGCAGTGTTCGGGGGGCGAGCACTGAAGCTTTCTTT. The gene calls are TRBV2 and TRBJ1-1; possibly TRBD1 for D (6 bases). V gave up 4 bases and J gave up 4 bases, with 13 bases separating them. Germline V CDR1 and CDR2: SNHLY, FYNNEI. The length of the CDR3 is 14 residues. The full variable domain, its missing parts supplied by reference TRBV2 and TRBJ1-1, is EPEVTQTPSHQVTQMGQEVILRCVPISNHLYFYWYRQILGQKVEFLVSFYNNEISEKSEIFDDQFSVERPDGSNFTLKIRSTKLEDSAMYFCASSVRGASTEAFFGQGTRLTVV.

This clone showed up just once. This chain links TRBV6-6 with TRBJ1-6; D is possibly TRBD1 (6 bases). CDR3 size: 13 residues. Germline V gene data show CDR1 as MNHNY and CDR2 as SVGAGI (reference sequence). The CDR3 DNA follows: TGTGCAGGGGCAGGGGAACTTAATTCACCCCTCCACTTT. Its protein product is CAGAGELNSPLHF.

This chain connects TRBV5-8 to TRBJ2-1, with 8 bases that match TRBD2. Trimming took 4 bases from V and 7 from J; bases not matched to a gene: 7. Germline CDR1 and CDR2: SGHTS and YDEGEE. CDR3 size: 14 residues. In DNA, the CDR3 is TGTGCCAGCAGCGCCTCCGGGAGGGGTAATGAGCAGTTCTTC. This translates into CASSASGRGNEQFF.

The chain uses TRBV4-1 and TRBJ2-7, with TRBD2 matching 7 bases. The CDR3 has 15 residues. Trimming took 6 bases from V and 2 from J; bases not matched to a gene: 10. The germline V gene encodes CDR1 MGHRA and CDR2 YSYEKL. The CDR3 nucleotides are TGCGCCAGCAGTCTAAGTCGGGAGGCCCCCTACGAGCAGTACTTC. Protein: CASSLSREAPYEQYF.

The chain combines TRBV4-1 with TRBJ1-4; perhaps TRBD1 as D (6 bases). The V and J ends lost 4 bases and 6 bases respectively, with 15 bases between them. Germline V gene sequence: CDR1 MGHRA, CDR2 YSYEKL. The CDR3 has 15 amino acids. Here the CDR3 reads CASSLKQGRDEKLFF. The CDR3 nucleotides are TGCGCCAGCAGCCTAAAACAGGGTAGGGATGAAAAACTGTTTTTT.

This clone was detected once. Other DNA sequences in the same sample also yield this CDR3. The chain has TRBV2 and TRBJ2-3, with D possibly being TRBD2 (5 bases). The germline CDR1 and CDR2 sequences are SNHLY and FYNNEI. Trimming left V 4 bases short and J 3 bases short, with 11 bases between. CDR3 length equals 14 residues. The CDR3 reads CASSGGLATDTQYF. The DNA for the CDR3 is TGTGCCAGCAGTGGCGGACTCGCGACAGATACGCAGTATTTT.